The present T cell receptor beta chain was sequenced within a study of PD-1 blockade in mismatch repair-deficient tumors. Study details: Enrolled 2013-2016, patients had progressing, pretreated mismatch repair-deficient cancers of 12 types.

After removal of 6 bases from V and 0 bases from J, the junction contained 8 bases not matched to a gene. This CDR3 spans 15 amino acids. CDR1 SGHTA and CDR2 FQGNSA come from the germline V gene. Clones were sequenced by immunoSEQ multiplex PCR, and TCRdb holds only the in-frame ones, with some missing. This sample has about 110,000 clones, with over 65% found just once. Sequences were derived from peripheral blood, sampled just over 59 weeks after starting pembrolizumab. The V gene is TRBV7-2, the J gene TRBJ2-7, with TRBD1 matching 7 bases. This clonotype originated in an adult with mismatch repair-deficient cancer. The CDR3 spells CASSPRGSSSYEQYF. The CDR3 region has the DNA TGTGCCAGCAGTCCCAGGGGGTCAAGCTCCTACGAGCAGTACTTC.